This T cell receptor beta chain was documented in a study of blood T cell repertoires in COVID-19. Germline V CDR1 and CDR2: SGHAT, FQNNGV. Trimming left V 0 bases short and J 4 bases short, with 10 bases between. The CDR3 contains 14 residues. Assay: immunoSEQ multiplex PCR; the TCRdb copy retains only in-frame clones and omits some. The profile covers about 140,000 clones, with 80% to 90% appearing a single time and over 9.5% taken by the ten largest. Sequencing was carried out using peripheral blood. The TCR sequence derives from a man in his 60s with active or convalescent COVID-19. The rearrangement joins TRBV11-2 to TRBJ2-7; no firm D call. CDR3 in DNA: TGTGCCAGCAGCTTAGAGGCGGTACGGTACGAGCAGTACTTC. Translation gives CASSLEAVRYEQYF. The full variable domain, rest sourced from reference TRBV11-2 and TRBJ2-7, is EAGVAQSPRYKIIEKRQSVAFWCNPISGHATLYWYQQILGQGPKLLIQFQNNGVVDDSQLPKDRFSAERLKGVDSTLKIQPAKLEDSAVYLCASSLEAVRYEQYFGPGTRLTVT.